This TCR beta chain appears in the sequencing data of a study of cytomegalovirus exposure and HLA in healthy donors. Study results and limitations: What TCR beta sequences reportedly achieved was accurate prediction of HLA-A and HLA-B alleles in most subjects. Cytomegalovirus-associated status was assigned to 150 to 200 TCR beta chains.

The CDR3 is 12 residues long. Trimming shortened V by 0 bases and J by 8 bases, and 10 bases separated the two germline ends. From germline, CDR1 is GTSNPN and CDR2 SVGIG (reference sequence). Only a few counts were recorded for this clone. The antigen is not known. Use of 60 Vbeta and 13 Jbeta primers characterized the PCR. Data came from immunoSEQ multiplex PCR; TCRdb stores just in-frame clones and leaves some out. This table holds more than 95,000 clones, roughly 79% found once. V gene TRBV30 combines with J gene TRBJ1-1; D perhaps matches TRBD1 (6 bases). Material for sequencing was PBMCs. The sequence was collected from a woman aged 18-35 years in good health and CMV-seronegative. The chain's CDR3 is CAWSVTRGEAFF. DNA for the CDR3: TGTGCCTGGAGTGTAACCAGGGGCGAAGCTTTCTTT.